These 30 T cell receptor beta chains were sequenced from one sample in a study of blood T cell repertoires in COVID-19. Sequencing was performed with immunoSEQ multiplex PCR; in TCRdb, only in-frame clones are kept and a portion is missing. The sample includes about 6,300 clones, more than 75% of them seen just once. Sequenced sample: peripheral blood. The receptors stem from a human donor in a cohort sampled during active COVID-19.

The rearrangement links TRBV5-4 to TRBJ1-6, with D perhaps matching TRBD1 (5 bases). V was trimmed by 0 bases and J by 7 bases, leaving 14 bases between them. The CDR3 has 16 amino acids. Germline V gives CDR1 SGHNT, CDR2 YYREEE (reference sequence). Here the CDR3 DNA reads TGTGCCAGCAGCTTGGAGAAGGGGAATGTCAATTCACCCCTCCACTTT. It is translated as CASSLEKGNVNSPLHF.

The CDR3 loop reads CASSWRDSLPYEQYF. The CDR3 nucleotides are TGCGCCAGCAGCTGGAGGGACAGCCTTCCCTACGAGCAGTACTTC. V and J are TRBV5-1 and TRBJ2-7, with TRBD1 as a possible D gene (7 bases). V gave up 3 bases and J gave up 2 bases, with 15 bases separating them. The CDR3 is made up of 15 amino acids. In germline, CDR1 is SGHRS, CDR2 YFSETQ.

The rearrangement links TRBV7-2 to TRBJ1-5; TRBD1 agrees at 8 bases. CDR1 is SGHTA and CDR2 is FQGNSA in the germline V gene. V trimming: 0 bases; J trimming: 1 base; junction bases outside the gene matches: 5. CDR3 length: 17 amino acids. The CDR3 DNA reads TGTGCCAGCAGCTTAGCTTTTACAGGGGGAAGCAATCAGCCCCAGCATTTT. Its translation: CASSLAFTGGSNQPQHF.

The rearrangement joins TRBV6-5 to TRBJ1-1, with D maybe TRBD1 (6 bases). Germline V lookup: CDR1 MNHEY, CDR2 SVGAGI. Trimming took off 5 bases at V and 5 bases at J, with 12 bases between the two ends. The CDR3 consists of 13 residues. Written as DNA, the CDR3 is TGTGCCAGCAGTAGGACAGTTAGGACTGAAGCTTTCTTT. Translating gives CASSRTVRTEAFF.

J is TRBJ2-5 and V is TRBV5-1; D may be TRBD1 (5 bases). This CDR3 is 14 amino acids long. Trimming removed 5 bases from V and 2 bases from J, with 13 bases in between. Germline V gene data show CDR1 as SGHRS and CDR2 as YFSETQ. Written as DNA, the CDR3 is TGCGCCAGCAGTACAGGCGGAAGACAAGAGACCCAGTACTTC. Its translation: CASSTGGRQETQYF.

V gene TRBV6-2 or TRBV6-3 combines with J gene TRBJ1-5; 8 nucleotides line up with TRBD1. The J segment lost 0 bases and the V segment lost 5 bases, leaving 6 bases of the junction unmatched. The CDR3 spans 16 residues. From germline, CDR1 is MNHEY and CDR2 SVGEGT. This CDR3 reads CASSGRDRYSNQPQHF. The DNA for the CDR3 is TGTGCCAGCAGTGGCCGGGACAGGTATAGCAATCAGCCCCAGCATTTT.

The chain recombines TRBV28 with TRBJ1-5, with 12 bases that match TRBD1. V lost 6 bases, J lost 6 bases, and 12 bases stayed unmatched. CDR1 and CDR2 (germline): MDHEN, SYDVKM. The CDR3 runs to 17 residues. This chain's CDR3 is CASSRTGRDRGLQPQHF. The CDR3 DNA reads TGTGCCAGCAGCCGCACCGGCCGGGACAGGGGGCTTCAGCCCCAGCATTTT.

This chain joins TRBV6-5 and TRBJ1-2; possible D gene TRBD1, 5 bases. Deletions cut 5 bases from V and 5 bases from J, with 9 bases between. CDR1 and CDR2 (germline): MNHEY, SVGAGI. This CDR3 comprises 12 residues. In DNA, the CDR3 is TGTGCCAGCAGTAACGGGGGGTATGGCTACACCTTC. Translated: CASSNGGYGYTF.

The V call is TRBV11-3, the J call TRBJ1-1; D is uncertain. CDR3 length: 13 residues. CDR1 and CDR2 (germline): SGHNT, YENEEA. V was cut by 0 bases and J by 3 bases, with 5 bases left in between. The CDR3 region has the DNA TGTGCCAGCAGCTTAGACCCGGACACTGAAGCTTTCTTT. As protein: CASSLDPDTEAFF.

This clone was seen once. The chain combines TRBV5-4 with TRBJ2-3; 10 bases align to TRBD1. Germline lookup yields CDR1 SGHNT and CDR2 YYREEE (reference sequence). This CDR3 spans 12 amino acids. J lost 9 bases, V lost 3 bases, and 1 base had no gene match. This chain's CDR3 is CASSWTGGTQYF. CDR3 DNA sequence: TGTGCCAGCAGCTGGACAGGGGGGACGCAGTATTTT.

J is TRBJ2-1 and V is TRBV7-9, with 13 bases identical to TRBD2. This CDR3 contains 18 residues. J lost 8 bases, V lost 5 bases, and 15 bases had no gene match. CDR1 and CDR2 (germline): SEHNR, FQNEAQ (reference sequence). CDR3 sequence reads: CASSPFPLTSGRVHEQFF. The DNA of the CDR3 is TGTGCCAGCAGCCCTTTCCCACTCACTAGCGGGAGGGTCCATGAGCAGTTCTTC.

The chain has TRBV6-5 and TRBJ2-4, with 8 bases fitting TRBD1. Trimming at V came to 8 bases and at J to 7 bases, leaving 4 bases not matched to a gene. CDR1 is MNHEY, CDR2 SVGAGI, per germline. The CDR3 contains 12 residues. The CDR3 bases are TGTGCCAGCGAAGACAGGGGCAACATTCAGTACTTC. Translated: CASEDRGNIQYF.

The chain joins TRBV9 to TRBJ1-2; a possible D gene is TRBD1 (6 bases). This CDR3 is built from 15 residues. Per germline, CDR1 SGDLS and CDR2 YYNGEE. V was clipped by 0 bases and J by 4 bases, with 13 bases between them. Written as DNA, the CDR3 is TGTGCCAGCAGCGTAGAGGGCAGGGGTAGCTATGGCTACACCTTC. Protein sequence: CASSVEGRGSYGYTF.

V usage is TRBV7-2 and J usage is TRBJ1-2, with 9 bases that match TRBD1. The germline V gene encodes CDR1 SGHTA and CDR2 FQGNSA. This CDR3 region has 17 residues. The trim removed 4 bases at V and 4 bases at J, leaving 13 bases unmatched. This CDR3 reads CASSSIGGTGIAYGYTF. In DNA, the CDR3 is TGTGCCAGCAGCTCAATTGGGGGGACAGGGATCGCCTATGGCTACACCTTC.

This rearrangement joins TRBV28 to TRBJ2-1, with 8 bases matching TRBD2. The trim removed 3 bases at V and 7 bases at J, leaving 8 bases unmatched. CDR3 length equals 15 residues. CDR1 is MDHEN, CDR2 SYDVKM, per germline. The CDR3 here is CASSLLAGIRNEQFF. CDR3 bases: TGTGCCAGCAGTTTGCTAGCGGGTATACGGAATGAGCAGTTCTTC.

The gene calls are TRBV11-2 and TRBJ2-7; 9 positions agree with TRBD1. There are 15 residues in the CDR3. J was trimmed by 4 bases and V by 3 bases; bases with no gene match: 7. Germline loops: CDR1 SGHAT, CDR2 FQNNGV. CDR3 sequence (DNA): TGTGCCAGCAGCTTGGCCGGGACAGGGAGTTACGAGCAGTACTTC. As protein: CASSLAGTGSYEQYF.

This clone was detected a few times. The V gene is TRBV9, the J gene TRBJ2-2, with TRBD1 matching 7 bases. V lost 0 bases to trimming and J lost 6 bases; unmatched junction nucleotides: 5. The germline gives CDR1 SGDLS, CDR2 YYNGEE. This CDR3 is 15 amino acids long. The CDR3 spells CASSVETGEPGELFF. CDR3 DNA: TGTGCCAGCAGCGTAGAAACAGGGGAGCCCGGGGAGCTGTTTTTT.

In DNA, the CDR3 is TGCGCCAGCAGCCTGGCTTTAGCGGGGGGGTCATCGGATACGCAGTATTTT. It specifies CASSLALAGGSSDTQYF. The chain recombines TRBV4-1 with TRBJ2-3; 11 nucleotides align to TRBD2. The CDR3 is 17 residues long. CDR1 MGHRA and CDR2 YSYEKL come from the germline V gene. Unmatched junction bases numbered 12, after V lost 4 bases and J lost 6 bases.

This chain links TRBV20-1 with TRBJ2-5; 8 positions match TRBD2. Germline loops: CDR1 DFQATT, CDR2 SNEGSKA (reference sequence). The junction had 5 bases not matched to a gene; V was cut back by 3 bases and J by 2 bases. The CDR3 loop spans 14 amino acids. The CDR3, as DNA: TGCAGTGCTAGTGGACTAGCAGTGCAAGAGACCCAGTACTTC. This sequence encodes CSASGLAVQETQYF.

The V call is TRBV2, the J call TRBJ1-1, with 9 bases that match TRBD1. The CDR3 is made up of 14 amino acids. Germline CDR1 SNHLY, CDR2 FYNNEI. V lost 5 bases, J lost 4 bases, and 5 bases stayed unmatched. The CDR3 loop is CASSRDRVVTEAFF. The DNA of the CDR3 is TGTGCCAGCAGTCGGGACAGGGTGGTCACTGAAGCTTTCTTT.

This clone occurred a few times. The rearrangement joins TRBV5-1 to TRBJ2-5, with D perhaps TRBD2 (6 bases). CDR1 and CDR2 (germline): SGHRS, YFSETQ. The CDR3 sequence is 14 residues long. The ends were cut back, 4 bases at V and 3 bases at J, with 13 bases in the middle. The chain's CDR3 is CASSAGLLEETQYF. CDR3 DNA sequence: TGCGCCAGCAGCGCGGGACTCCTCGAAGAGACCCAGTACTTC.

The genes are TRBV19 and TRBJ1-2; possibly TRBD1 for D (6 bases). Germline V gene data show CDR1 as LNHDA and CDR2 as SQIVND (reference sequence). The germline V and J ends were trimmed by 6 bases and 3 bases, with 11 bases remaining between them. There are 13 residues in the CDR3. The DNA of the CDR3 is TGTGCCAGTAGCACAGGGTTTTACTATGGCTACACCTTC. Its translation: CASSTGFYYGYTF.

The V gene is TRBV5-1, the J gene TRBJ2-3, with D perhaps TRBD2 (6 bases). Trimming shortened V by 6 bases and J by 0 bases, and 17 bases separated the two germline ends. The CDR3 is 16 residues long. Germline assignment: CDR1 SGHRS and CDR2 YFSETQ. CDR3 sequence: CASTYWGVPSTDTQYF. Here the CDR3 DNA reads TGCGCCAGCACCTATTGGGGGGTACCCAGCACAGATACGCAGTATTTT.

This sequence joins TRBV7-2 and TRBJ2-3; 11 bases line up with TRBD2. Germline V CDR1 and CDR2: SGHTA, FQGNSA. V lost 3 bases to trimming and J lost 6 bases; unmatched junction nucleotides: 5. CDR3 size: 15 residues. CDR3 in DNA: TGTGCCAGCAGCTTTACTAGCGGGGGCCGGGATACGCAGTATTTT. Its translation is CASSFTSGGRDTQYF.

The chain uses TRBV28 and TRBJ1-2, with TRBD1 as a possible D gene (5 bases). The CDR3 extends over 12 amino acids. V gave up 5 bases and J gave up 4 bases, with 8 bases separating them. CDR1 and CDR2 (germline): MDHEN, SYDVKM. CDR3 nucleotides: TGTGCCAGCAGTAGCAGGGTCTATGGCTACACCTTC. Amino acid sequence: CASSSRVYGYTF.

Relative to its sample, this clone is large. The chain couples TRBV7-9 to TRBJ2-1, with D unresolved. From germline, CDR1 is SEHNR and CDR2 FQNEAQ (reference sequence). The CDR3 contains 9 residues. Trimming pared 8 bases from V and 9 bases from J, leaving 5 bases between. The CDR3 loop reads CASPSEQFF. CDR3 in DNA: TGTGCCAGCCCTAGTGAGCAGTTCTTC.

This clone was observed a few times. The chain joins TRBV12-2 to TRBJ2-5; the table's D call, TRBD1, was not checked against the DNA. TRBV12-2 counts as a pseudogene. CDR3 size: 13 residues. CDR3 DNA: TGTGCAAGTCGCTTAAGGTGGGCAGAGACCCAGTACTTC. Translating gives CASRLRWAETQYF.

The J gene is TRBJ1-5, the V gene TRBV5-1; maybe TRBD1 (6 bases). The CDR3 totals 17 residues. Trimming stripped 1 base from V and 0 bases from J, with 14 bases between. Looked up from germline, CDR1 is SGHRS and CDR2 is YFSETQ. CDR3: CASSLLPGAHSNQPQHF. The CDR3 nucleotides are TGCGCCAGCAGCTTGTTACCAGGGGCACATAGCAATCAGCCCCAGCATTTT.

The count of this clone is one. V gene TRBV18 combines with J gene TRBJ2-1; 9 positions match TRBD2. The germline gives CDR1 KGHSH, CDR2 LQKENI. Trimming removed 3 bases from V and 9 bases from J; junction bases left unmatched: 6. This CDR3 contains 14 residues. CDR3 sequence reads: CASSPGLAGSEQFF. In nucleotides, the CDR3 is TGTGCCAGCTCACCTGGGCTAGCGGGAAGTGAGCAGTTCTTC.

The chain links TRBV28 to TRBJ2-7; D is perhaps TRBD1 (6 bases). Trimming left V 3 bases short and J 6 bases short, with 6 bases between. The CDR3 is 11 amino acids. CDR1 is MDHEN and CDR2 is SYDVKM in the germline V gene. The CDR3 here is CASSFRGEQYF. CDR3 nucleotides: TGTGCCAGCAGTTTCAGGGGCGAGCAGTACTTC.